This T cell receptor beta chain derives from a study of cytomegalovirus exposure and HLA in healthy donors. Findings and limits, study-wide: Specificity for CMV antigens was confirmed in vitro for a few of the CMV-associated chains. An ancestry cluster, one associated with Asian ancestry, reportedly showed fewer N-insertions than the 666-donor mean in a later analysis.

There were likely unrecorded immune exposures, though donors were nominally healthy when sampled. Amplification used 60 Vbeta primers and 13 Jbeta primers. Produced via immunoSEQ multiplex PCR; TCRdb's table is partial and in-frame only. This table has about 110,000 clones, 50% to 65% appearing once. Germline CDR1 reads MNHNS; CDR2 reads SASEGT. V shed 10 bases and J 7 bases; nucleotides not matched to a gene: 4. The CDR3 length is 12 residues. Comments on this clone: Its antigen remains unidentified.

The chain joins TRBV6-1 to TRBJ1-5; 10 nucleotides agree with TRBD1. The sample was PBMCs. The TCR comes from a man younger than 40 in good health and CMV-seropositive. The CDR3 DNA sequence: TGTGCCACTATGACAGGGGGCCAGCCCCAGCATTTT. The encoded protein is CATMTGGQPQHF.